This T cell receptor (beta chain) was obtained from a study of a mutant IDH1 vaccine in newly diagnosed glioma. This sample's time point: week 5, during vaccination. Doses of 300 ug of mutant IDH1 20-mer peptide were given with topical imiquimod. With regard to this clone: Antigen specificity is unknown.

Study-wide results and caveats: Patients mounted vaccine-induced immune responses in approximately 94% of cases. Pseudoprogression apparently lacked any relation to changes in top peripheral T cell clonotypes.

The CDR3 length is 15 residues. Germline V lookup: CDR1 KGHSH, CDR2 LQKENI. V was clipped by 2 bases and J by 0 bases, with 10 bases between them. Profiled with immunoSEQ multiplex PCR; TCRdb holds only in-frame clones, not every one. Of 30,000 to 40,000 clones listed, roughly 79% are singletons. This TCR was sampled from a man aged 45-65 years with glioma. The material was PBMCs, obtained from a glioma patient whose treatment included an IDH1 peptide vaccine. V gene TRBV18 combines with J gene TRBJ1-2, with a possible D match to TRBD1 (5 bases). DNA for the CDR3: TGTGCCAGCTCACCATCTAACAGGCCTAACTATGGCTACACCTTC. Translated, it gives CASSPSNRPNYGYTF.